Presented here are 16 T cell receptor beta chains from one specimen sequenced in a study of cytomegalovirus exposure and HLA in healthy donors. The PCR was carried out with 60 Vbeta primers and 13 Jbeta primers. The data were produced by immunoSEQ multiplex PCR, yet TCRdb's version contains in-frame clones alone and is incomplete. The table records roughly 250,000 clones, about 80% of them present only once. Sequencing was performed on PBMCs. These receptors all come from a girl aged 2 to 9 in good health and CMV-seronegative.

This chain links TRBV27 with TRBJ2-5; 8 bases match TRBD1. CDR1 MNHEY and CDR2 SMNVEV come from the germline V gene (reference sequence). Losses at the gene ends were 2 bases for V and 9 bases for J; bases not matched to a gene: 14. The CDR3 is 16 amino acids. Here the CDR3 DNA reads TGTGCCAGCAGTTTAATCAATCCCGGACAGGGTGGGGCCCAGTACTTC. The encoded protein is CASSLINPGQGGAQYF.

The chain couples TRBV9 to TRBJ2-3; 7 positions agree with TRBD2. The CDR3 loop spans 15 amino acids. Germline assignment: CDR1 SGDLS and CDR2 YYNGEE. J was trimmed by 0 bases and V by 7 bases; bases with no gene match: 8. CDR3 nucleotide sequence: TGTGCCAGCGTGGCGGGAGCTTCTAGCACAGATACGCAGTATTTT. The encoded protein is CASVAGASSTDTQYF.

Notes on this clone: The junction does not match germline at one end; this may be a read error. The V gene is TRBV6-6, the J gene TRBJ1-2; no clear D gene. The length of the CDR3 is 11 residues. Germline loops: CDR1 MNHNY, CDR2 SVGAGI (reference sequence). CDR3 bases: TGTGCCAGCAGTTTCGACTCCTCTTTATCGTTC. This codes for CASSFDSSLSF.

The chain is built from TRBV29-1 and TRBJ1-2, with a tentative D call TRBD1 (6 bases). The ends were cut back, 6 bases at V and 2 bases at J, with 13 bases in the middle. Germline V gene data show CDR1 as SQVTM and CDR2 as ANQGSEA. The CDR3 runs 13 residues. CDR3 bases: TGCAGCGTCGACAGGAGCGCCAACTATGGCTACACCTTC. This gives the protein CSVDRSANYGYTF.

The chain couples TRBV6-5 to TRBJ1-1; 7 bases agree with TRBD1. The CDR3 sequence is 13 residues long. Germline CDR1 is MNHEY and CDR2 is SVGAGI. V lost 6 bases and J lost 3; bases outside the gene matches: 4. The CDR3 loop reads CASRTRGDTEAFF. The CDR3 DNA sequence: TGTGCCAGCAGGACCAGGGGGGACACTGAAGCTTTCTTT.

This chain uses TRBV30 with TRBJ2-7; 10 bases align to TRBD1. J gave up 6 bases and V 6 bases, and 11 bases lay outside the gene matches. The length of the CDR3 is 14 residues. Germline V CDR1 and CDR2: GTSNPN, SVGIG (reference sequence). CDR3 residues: CACTSDRGWSEQYF. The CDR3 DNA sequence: TGTGCCTGTACGTCGGACAGGGGGTGGTCCGAGCAGTACTTC.

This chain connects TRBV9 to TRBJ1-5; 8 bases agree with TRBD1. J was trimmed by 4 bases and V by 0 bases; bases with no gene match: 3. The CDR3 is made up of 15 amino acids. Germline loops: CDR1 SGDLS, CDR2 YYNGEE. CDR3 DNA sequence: TGTGCCAGCAGCGTAGGGACAGGGATTAATCAGCCCCAGCATTTT. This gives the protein CASSVGTGINQPQHF.

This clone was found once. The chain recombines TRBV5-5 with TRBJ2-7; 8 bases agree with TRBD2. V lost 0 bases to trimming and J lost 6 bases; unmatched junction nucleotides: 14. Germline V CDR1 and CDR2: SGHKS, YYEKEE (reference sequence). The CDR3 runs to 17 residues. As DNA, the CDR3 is TGTGCCAGCAGCTTGGCCGGGGGGGCTCTCCTTTTCTTCGAGCAGTACTTC. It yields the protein CASSLAGGALLFFEQYF. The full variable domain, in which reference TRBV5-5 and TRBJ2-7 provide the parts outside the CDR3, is DAGVTQSPTHLIKTRGQQVTLRCSPISGHKSVSWYQQVLGQGPQFIFQYYEKEERGRGNFPDRFSARQFPNYSSELNVNALLLGDSALYLCASSLAGGALLFFEQYFGPGTRLTVT.

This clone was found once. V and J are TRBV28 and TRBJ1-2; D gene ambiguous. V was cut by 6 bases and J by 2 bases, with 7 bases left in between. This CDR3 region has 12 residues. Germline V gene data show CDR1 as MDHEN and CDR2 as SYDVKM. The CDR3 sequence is CASSLKNYGYTF. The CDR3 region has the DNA TGTGCCAGCAGCCTAAAGAACTATGGCTACACCTTC.

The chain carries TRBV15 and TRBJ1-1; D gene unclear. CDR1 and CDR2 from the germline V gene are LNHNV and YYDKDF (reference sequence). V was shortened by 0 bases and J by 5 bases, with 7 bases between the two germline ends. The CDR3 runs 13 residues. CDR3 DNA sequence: TGTGCCACCAGCAGAGATCGGAGAACTGAAGCTTTCTTT. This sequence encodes CATSRDRRTEAFF.

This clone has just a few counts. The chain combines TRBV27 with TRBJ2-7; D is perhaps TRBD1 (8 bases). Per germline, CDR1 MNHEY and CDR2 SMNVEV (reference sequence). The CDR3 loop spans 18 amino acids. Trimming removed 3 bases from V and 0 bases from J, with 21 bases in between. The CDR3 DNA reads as TGTGCCAGCAGTTTTCAGGGGGCGCTTGGGGGGGTCTCCTACGAGCAGTACTTC. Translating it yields CASSFQGALGGVSYEQYF.

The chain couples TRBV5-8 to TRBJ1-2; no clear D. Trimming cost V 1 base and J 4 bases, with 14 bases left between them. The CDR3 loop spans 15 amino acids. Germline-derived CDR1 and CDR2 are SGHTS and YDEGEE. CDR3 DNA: TGTGCCAGCAGCTTGACGAACCGGGTCCTCTATGGCTACACCTTC. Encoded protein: CASSLTNRVLYGYTF.

The CDR3 bases are TGTGCCACCAGCAGAGGGCTAGCGGACTCCTACAATGAGCAGTTCTTC. Its translation is CATSRGLADSYNEQFF. The V call is TRBV15, the J call TRBJ2-1; TRBD2 matches 7 bases. The CDR3 has 16 residues. In germline, CDR1 is LNHNV, CDR2 YYDKDF (reference sequence). The J segment lost 0 bases and the V segment lost 1 base, leaving 3 bases of the junction unmatched.

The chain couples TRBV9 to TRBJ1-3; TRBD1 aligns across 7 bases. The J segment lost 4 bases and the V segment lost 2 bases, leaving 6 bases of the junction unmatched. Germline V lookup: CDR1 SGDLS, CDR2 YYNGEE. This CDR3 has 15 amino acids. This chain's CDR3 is CASSVMTGTGNTIYF. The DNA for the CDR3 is TGTGCCAGCAGCGTCATGACAGGGACAGGAAACACCATATATTTT.

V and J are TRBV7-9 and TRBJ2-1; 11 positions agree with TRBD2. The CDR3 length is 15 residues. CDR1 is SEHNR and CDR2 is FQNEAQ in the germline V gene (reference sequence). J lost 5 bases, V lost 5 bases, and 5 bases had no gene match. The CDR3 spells CASSRSGGAHNEQFF. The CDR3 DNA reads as TGTGCCAGCAGCCGTAGCGGGGGGGCCCACAATGAGCAGTTCTTC.

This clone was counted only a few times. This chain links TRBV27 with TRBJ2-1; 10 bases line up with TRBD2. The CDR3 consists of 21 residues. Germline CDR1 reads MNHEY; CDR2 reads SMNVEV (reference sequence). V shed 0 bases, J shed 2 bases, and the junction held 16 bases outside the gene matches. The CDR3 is CASSLSPLFLAGAGAYNEQFF. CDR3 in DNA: TGTGCCAGCAGTTTATCGCCCTTGTTCCTAGCGGGAGCGGGGGCCTACAATGAGCAGTTCTTC.